This T cell receptor beta chain was observed in a study of shared clonotypes between healthy human individuals. Broader study findings: Between a few donors, naive CD4 clonotypes were shared at a level of about 5%.

In the case of this clone: What it binds is unknown. A read error may produce the germline difference seen at one junction end.

CD45RA-negative memory and CD45RA+ naive subsets were split from the CD4+ cells. The germline V gene has CDR1 SSHAT and CDR2 FNYEAQ (reference sequence). The CDR3 contains 16 residues. A deep-level run was used for the assay. Every immunoSEQ plate was one replicate of a subset's evenly spread DNA. Using immunoSEQ multiplex PCR, the repertoire was profiled, and TCRdb retains in-frame clones only, with some absent. This table holds about 2,500,000 clones, around nine tenths found once. The genes are TRBV7-7 and TRBJ2-5; 8 nucleotides align to TRBD1. This clonotype originated in a young man in good health. Sequenced material: naive CD4+ T cells sorted from blood. Subset here: CD45RA+ positively selected. CDR3 in DNA: TGTGCTAGCAGTCCAGGGGGCAGCTGGGCGGGGGAGACCCAGTACTTC. This translates into CASSPGGSWAGETQYF.